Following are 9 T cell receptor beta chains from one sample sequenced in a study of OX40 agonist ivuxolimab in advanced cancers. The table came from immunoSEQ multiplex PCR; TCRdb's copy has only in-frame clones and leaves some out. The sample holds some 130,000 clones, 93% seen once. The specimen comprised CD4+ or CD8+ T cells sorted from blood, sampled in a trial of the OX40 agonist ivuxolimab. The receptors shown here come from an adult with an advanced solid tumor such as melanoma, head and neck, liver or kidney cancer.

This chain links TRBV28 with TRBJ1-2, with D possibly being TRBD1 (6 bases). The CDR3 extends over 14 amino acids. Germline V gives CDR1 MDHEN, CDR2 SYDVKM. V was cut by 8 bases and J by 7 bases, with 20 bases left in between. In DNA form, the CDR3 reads TGTGCCAGCCTTCCGGGGGACATCGCTTTTGGCTACACCTTC. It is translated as CASLPGDIAFGYTF.

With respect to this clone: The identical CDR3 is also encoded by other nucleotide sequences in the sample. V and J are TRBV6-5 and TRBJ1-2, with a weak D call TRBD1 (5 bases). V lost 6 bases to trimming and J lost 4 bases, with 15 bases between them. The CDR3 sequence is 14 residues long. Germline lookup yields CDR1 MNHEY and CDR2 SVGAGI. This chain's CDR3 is CASSLQDRGYGYTF. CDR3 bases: TGTGCCAGCAGCCTACAGGACCGGGGCTATGGCTACACCTTC.

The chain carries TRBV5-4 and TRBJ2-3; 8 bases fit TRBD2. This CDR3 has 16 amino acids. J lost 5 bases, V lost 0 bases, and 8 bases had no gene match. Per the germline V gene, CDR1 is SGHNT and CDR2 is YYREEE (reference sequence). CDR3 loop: CASSLGLAGARDTQYF. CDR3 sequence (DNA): TGTGCCAGCAGCTTGGGGCTAGCGGGCGCTAGAGATACGCAGTATTTT. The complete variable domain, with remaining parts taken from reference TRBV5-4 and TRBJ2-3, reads ETGVTQSPTHLIKTRGQQVTLRCSSQSGHNTVSWYQQALGQGPQFIFQYYREEENGRGNFPPRFSGLQFPNYSSELNVNALELDDSALYLCASSLGLAGARDTQYFGPGTRLTVL.

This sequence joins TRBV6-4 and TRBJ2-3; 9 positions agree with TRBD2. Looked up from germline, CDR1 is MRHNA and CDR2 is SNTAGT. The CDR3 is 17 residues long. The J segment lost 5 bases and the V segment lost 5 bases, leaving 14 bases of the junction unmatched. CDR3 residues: CASSPGGAGGNGDTQYF. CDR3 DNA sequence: TGTGCCAGCAGTCCCGGGGGAGCGGGGGGCAACGGAGATACGCAGTATTTT.

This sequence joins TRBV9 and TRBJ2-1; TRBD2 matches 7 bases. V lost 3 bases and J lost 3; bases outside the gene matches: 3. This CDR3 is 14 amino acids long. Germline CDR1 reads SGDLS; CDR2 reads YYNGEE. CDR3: CASSEAGFYNEQFF. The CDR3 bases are TGTGCCAGCAGCGAAGCGGGGTTCTACAATGAGCAGTTCTTC.

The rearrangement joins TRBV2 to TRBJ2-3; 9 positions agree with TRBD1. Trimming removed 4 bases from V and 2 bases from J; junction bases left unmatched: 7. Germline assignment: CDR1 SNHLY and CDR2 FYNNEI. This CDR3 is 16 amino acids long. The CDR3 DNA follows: TGTGCCAGCAGTGGTCCCACAGGGGGCGTCACAGATACGCAGTATTTT. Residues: CASSGPTGGVTDTQYF.

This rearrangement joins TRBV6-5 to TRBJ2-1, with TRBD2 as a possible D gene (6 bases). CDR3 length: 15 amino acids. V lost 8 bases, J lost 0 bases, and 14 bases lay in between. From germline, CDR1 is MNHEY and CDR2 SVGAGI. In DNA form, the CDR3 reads TGTGCCAGCGGGGTAGGCGGGAACTCCTACAATGAGCAGTTCTTC. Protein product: CASGVGGNSYNEQFF.

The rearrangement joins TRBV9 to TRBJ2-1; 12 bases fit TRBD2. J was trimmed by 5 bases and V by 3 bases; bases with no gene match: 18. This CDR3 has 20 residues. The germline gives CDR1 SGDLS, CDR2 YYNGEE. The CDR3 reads CASSARGPTSGSRWDNEQFF. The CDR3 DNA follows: TGTGCCAGCAGCGCCAGGGGGCCGACTAGCGGGAGCCGGTGGGACAATGAGCAGTTCTTC.

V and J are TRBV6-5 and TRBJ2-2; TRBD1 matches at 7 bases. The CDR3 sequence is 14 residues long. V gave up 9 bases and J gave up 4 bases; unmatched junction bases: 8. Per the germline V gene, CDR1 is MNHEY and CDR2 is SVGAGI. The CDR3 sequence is CASKTGWATGELFF. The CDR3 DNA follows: TGTGCCAGTAAGACAGGGTGGGCCACCGGGGAGCTGTTTTTT.